This entry features one T cell receptor (beta chain) sequence. Its antigen is unidentified. The donors, nominally healthy at sampling, likely had unrecorded immune exposures. Germline V gives CDR1 PRHDT, CDR2 FYEKMQ (reference sequence). The CDR3 is 14 amino acids. V was pared by 6 bases and J by 3 bases, with 6 bases of the junction left unmatched. This record comes from a study of cytomegalovirus exposure and HLA in healthy donors. Study-wide results and limits: Three of the chains that were CMV-associated were confirmed in vitro to be specific for CMV antigens. HLA alleles were associated with some 16,000 TCR beta sequences in a later analysis at 0.05 false discovery rate. Earlier results showed most TCR beta V segments being productive about 87% or about 30% of the time.

In the PCR, 60 Vbeta and 13 Jbeta primers were used. TCRdb's table, derived via immunoSEQ multiplex PCR, lists solely in-frame clones and lacks some. Of 75,000 or so clones listed, 60% to 75% are singletons. Sequencing was carried out using PBMCs. This receptor was taken from a man aged 40-49 years in good health and CMV-seropositive. This rearrangement joins TRBV13 to TRBJ2-5, with 8 nucleotides matching TRBD2. The DNA for the CDR3 is TGTGCCAGCAGGACCAGCGGGGGAGAAGAGACCCAGTACTTC. Its protein is CASRTSGGEETQYF.